This is a list of T cell receptor beta chains from one sample in a study of identical twins. TCRdb re-called the 5' RACE reads through MiXCR, storing one row per CDR3 protein. The sample includes approximately 600,000 distinct CDR3 sequences, 9.6% of them seen just once. These data also formed part of another study, on yellow fever vaccine responses in identical twins.

Source material: PBMCs. Receptor source: a woman between 18 and 29 years old in good health. Each CDR3 is given with its conserved first and last residue. Each record gives: V gene, clone size, J gene, D gene, CDR3 protein, CDR3 DNA. A D gene is named only where the DNA matches it firmly. Expanded clones are given a class, and other clones once, few, many or no size at all.

TRBV7-2	few	TRBJ2-3	.	CASSRSSSTDTQYF	TGTGCCAGCAGCCGGAGTAGTAGCACAGATACGCAGTATTTT
TRBV11-1	many	TRBJ2-7	.	CASSLIGGIYEQYF	TGTGCCAGCAGCTTAATCGGGGGCATCTACGAGCAGTACTTC
TRBV7-9	many	TRBJ2-2	TRBD1	CASSRQGDTGELFF	TGTGCCAGCAGCCGACAGGGGGACACCGGGGAGCTGTTTTTT
TRBV20-1	few	TRBJ2-4	.	CSARWPSKRNIQYF	TGCAGTGCTCGCTGGCCTAGCAAGAGAAACATTCAGTACTTC
TRBV18	few	TRBJ2-3	.	CASSRQLTDTQYF	TGTGCCAGCTCACGTCAACTCACAGATACGCAGTATTTT
TRBV11-2	few	TRBJ2-7	.	CASSTWTDTYEQYF	TGTGCCAGCAGCACTTGGACAGATACCTACGAGCAGTACTTC
TRBV7-2	.	TRBJ2-7	TRBD2	CASSLAGGTSGGEQYF	TGTGCCAGCAGCTTAGCCGGGGGGACTAGCGGCGGGGAGCAGTACTTC
TRBV5-1	many	TRBJ2-1	TRBD2	CASSQGLAGGSREQFF	TGCGCCAGCAGCCAGGGACTAGCGGGGGGGTCGAGGGAGCAGTTCTTC
TRBV4-2	.	TRBJ2-1	.	CASSQDWASTGSNEQFF	TGTGCCAGCAGCCAAGATTGGGCTAGCACAGGTAGCAATGAGCAGTTCTTC
TRBV7-2	few	TRBJ2-3	.	CASSAVAVDTQYF	TGTGCCAGCAGCGCCGTAGCGGTAGATACGCAGTATTTT
TRBV7-2	.	TRBJ2-7	TRBD1	CASSLQGQLYEQYF	TGTGCCAGCAGCTTACAGGGACAGCTATACGAGCAGTACTTC
TRBV20-1	.	TRBJ1-1	.	CSARGGQMNTEAFF	TGCAGTGCCAGGGGAGGACAGATGAACACTGAAGCTTTCTTT
TRBV7-2	.	TRBJ1-3	.	CASSLKESGNTIYF	TGTGCCAGCAGCTTAAAGGAGTCTGGAAACACCATATATTTT
TRBV7-9	many	TRBJ2-2	.	CASSSTAGELFF	TGTGCCAGCAGCTCAACCGCCGGGGAGCTGTTTTTT
TRBV29-1	few	TRBJ2-2	.	CSVKHSNTGELFF	TGCAGCGTTAAGCACTCGAACACCGGGGAGCTGTTTTTT
TRBV20-1	.	TRBJ2-3	.	CSARDPGTDTQYF	TGCAGTGCTAGAGATCCGGGGACAGATACGCAGTATTTT
TRBV7-2	few	TRBJ2-2	.	CASSLVEATEYGELFF	TGTGCCAGCAGCTTAGTTGAGGCAACTGAGTACGGGGAGCTGTTTTTT
TRBV7-9	many	TRBJ2-5	.	CASSSSQGFLKTQYF	TGTGCCAGCAGCTCTTCTCAGGGGTTCCTAAAGACCCAGTACTTC
TRBV7-9	few	TRBJ2-1	.	CASSPDEQQFF	TGTGCCAGCAGCCCAGACGAGCAGCAGTTCTTC
TRBV21-1	few	TRBJ2-3	.	CASSKVSIAVRTDTQYF	TGTGCCAGCAGCAAAGTTTCGATAGCCGTTCGCACAGATACGCAGTATTTT
TRBV28	few	TRBJ2-7	.	CASSFMGWAGSSYEQYF	TGTGCCAGCAGTTTTATGGGCTGGGCAGGGAGCTCCTACGAGCAGTACTTC
TRBV6-2/TRBV6-3	.	TRBJ2-3	TRBD1	CASSYGRGTDTQYF	TGTGCCAGCAGTTATGGCAGGGGGACAGATACGCAGTATTTT
TRBV27	.	TRBJ1-5	.	CASRFVAENNQPQHF	TGTGCCAGCAGATTTGTAGCTGAGAACAATCAGCCCCAGCATTTT
TRBV7-2	.	TRBJ2-7	TRBD2	CASSTTSGADSYEQYF	TGTGCCAGCAGCACGACTAGCGGGGCTGACTCCTACGAGCAGTACTTC
TRBV12-3/TRBV12-4	many	TRBJ1-5	TRBD1	CASRGDRGGNQPQHF	TGTGCCAGCAGGGGAGACAGGGGTGGAAATCAGCCCCAGCATTTT
TRBV20-1	many	TRBJ2-7	.	CSVGSGTSGSWDF	.
TRBV18	few	TRBJ1-5	.	CASSPGRPQPQHF	TGTGCCAGCTCACCCGGCCGCCCTCAGCCCCAGCATTTT
TRBV12-3/TRBV12-4	many	TRBJ1-6	.	CASSSGGRLNSPLHF	TGTGCCAGCAGTTCCGGGGGGCGGCTTAATTCACCCCTCCACTTT
TRBV20-1	once	TRBJ1-2	.	CSATSGGGTYGYTF	TGCAGTGCTACCTCCGGGGGGGGAACCTATGGCTACACCTTC
TRBV12-3/TRBV12-4	few	TRBJ2-7	TRBD2	CASSFGRGGSEQYF	TGTGCCAGCAGTTTCGGCCGGGGGGGCTCCGAGCAGTACTTC
TRBV29-1	many	TRBJ2-2	.	CSVDEARGVTGELFF	TGCAGCGTTGACGAGGCCAGGGGGGTTACCGGGGAGCTGTTTTTT
TRBV12-5	.	TRBJ1-5	.	CASGLDGNQPQHF	TGTGCTAGTGGTTTGGACGGCAATCAGCCCCAGCATTTT
TRBV6-5	few	TRBJ2-1	.	CASSYSRTYEQFF	TGTGCCAGCAGTTACTCCCGGACTTATGAGCAGTTCTTC
TRBV2	few	TRBJ2-4	.	CASSEGVSGNNIQYF	TGTGCCAGCAGTGAGGGGGTGTCGGGGAATAACATTCAGTACTTC
TRBV10-3	many	TRBJ2-3	TRBD1	CAIRTDRGKDTQYF	TGTGCCATCAGGACGGACAGGGGAAAAGATACGCAGTATTTT
TRBV29-1	.	TRBJ2-7	.	CSVLLAGLYEQYF	TGCAGCGTTTTACTTGCGGGACTCTACGAGCAGTACTTC
TRBV20-1	.	TRBJ2-5	TRBD2	CCARDVFRLAGDREETQYF	TGCTGTGCTAGAGATGTTTTTCGGCTAGCGGGAGATCGGGAGGAGACCCAGTACTTC
TRBV12-3/TRBV12-4	.	TRBJ2-7	.	CASSVVGVGEQYF	TGTGCCAGCAGCGTCGTGGGGGTAGGTGAGCAGTACTTC
TRBV6-1	.	TRBJ2-7	TRBD2	CASSGGGPTSYEQYF	TGTGCCAGCAGTGGCGGGGGGCCTACCTCCTACGAGCAGTACTTC
TRBV11-1	.	TRBJ2-1	TRBD2	CASSSSLGLAGDGNEQFF	TGTGCCAGCAGCTCGAGCCTGGGACTAGCGGGGGATGGCAATGAGCAGTTCTTC
TRBV27	few	TRBJ2-1	.	CASSSPRRGDNEQFF	TGTGCCAGCAGTTCCCCCCGTAGGGGGGACAATGAGCAGTTCTTC
TRBV3-1	.	TRBJ2-1	.	CASSQVWGSNEQFF	TGTGCCAGCAGCCAAGTATGGGGGAGCAATGAGCAGTTCTTC
TRBV12-3/TRBV12-4	many	TRBJ2-3	.	CASSPTPSTQYF	TGTGCCAGCAGCCCAACTCCCAGTACGCAGTATTTT
TRBV7-3	many	TRBJ2-1	TRBD2	CASSRGTSRYNEQFF	TGTGCCAGCAGCCGCGGGACTAGCAGATACAATGAGCAGTTCTTC
TRBV4-1	many	TRBJ1-2	.	CASSRGGLGYGYTF	TGCGCCAGCAGCCGAGGGGGTCTCGGTTATGGCTACACCTTC
TRBV15	.	TRBJ2-2	TRBD1	CATSRATGAGELFF	TGTGCCACCAGCAGGGCCACAGGGGCCGGGGAGCTGTTTTTT
TRBV9	few	TRBJ2-3	.	CASSVEGRLSTDTQYF	TGTGCCAGCAGCGTAGAAGGCAGGTTAAGCACAGATACGCAGTATTTT
TRBV4-1	.	TRBJ2-1	TRBD2	CASSQPTSGIYNEQFF	TGCGCCAGCAGCCAACCAACTAGCGGGATATACAATGAGCAGTTCTTC
TRBV29-1	few	TRBJ2-5	.	CSADTGRYQETQYF	TGCAGCGCCGACACAGGGAGGTACCAAGAGACCCAGTACTTC
TRBV12-3/TRBV12-4	many	TRBJ2-4	.	CASSFLGPKDIQYF	TGTGCCAGCAGTTTTCTGGGGCCGAAAGACATTCAGTACTTC
TRBV5-6	.	TRBJ1-1	.	CASSLDGGRDTEAFF	TGTGCCAGCAGCTTGGACGGGGGGCGTGACACTGAAGCTTTCTTT
TRBV20-1	few	TRBJ2-1	.	CSAAVGQGRFNEQFF	TGCAGTGCTGCGGTTGGGCAGGGGAGGTTCAATGAGCAGTTCTTC
TRBV20-1	many	TRBJ2-1	TRBD2	CRWTSGVLQFF	TGCCGATGGACTAGCGGGGTGCTGCAGTTCTTC
TRBV4-3	few	TRBJ2-7	.	CASSQSDSSYEQYF	TGCGCCAGCAGCCAGTCTGACTCAAGCTACGAGCAGTACTTC
TRBV6-1	few	TRBJ1-4	.	CASTYERAAGEKLFF	TGTGCCAGCACCTACGAGAGGGCTGCTGGTGAAAAACTGTTTTTT
TRBV6-6	.	TRBJ2-2	.	CASSLKHTGELFF	TGTGCCAGCAGCTTAAAACACACCGGGGAGCTGTTTTTT
TRBV5-1	few	TRBJ1-4	TRBD1	CASSADPGQSNEKLFF	TGCGCCAGCAGCGCGGACCCGGGACAGAGTAATGAAAAACTGTTTTTT
TRBV5-1	.	TRBJ2-3	.	CASSSDASVTDTQYF	TGCGCCAGCAGCTCGGACGCCTCCGTCACAGATACGCAGTATTTT
TRBV6-2/TRBV6-3	.	TRBJ2-3	.	CASTTSFSDTQYF	TGTGCCAGCACGACTAGTTTTTCAGATACGCAGTATTTT
TRBV20-1	few	TRBJ2-2	.	CSASSRGNGELFF	TGCAGTGCTAGCAGTCGGGGAAACGGGGAGCTGTTTTTT